The clone carrying this TCR beta chain was recorded many times. What it recognizes is unknown. Researchers amplified the TCR beta CDR3 regions from RNA transcripts. Primed by the HTBI set, a first-round RT-PCR was run on the TCR CDR3. Each CDR3 protein gets one entry after TCRdb re-called the multiplex PCR reads with MiXCR. The sample yields 500,000 to 650,000 distinct CDR3 sequences, roughly 14% seen once. Researchers barred patients who had uncontrolled infection, other autoimmune disease, pregnancy or lactation. The entry originates in a study of T cells in Graves' hyperthyroidism and ophthalmopathy. The study's findings and limits: In the blood, most expanded thyroid clonotypes above 0.001 appeared as well.

This CDR3 comprises 14 residues. The germline V gene encodes CDR1 SGHVT and CDR2 SQSDAQ. V trimming: 1 base; J trimming: 4 bases; junction bases outside the gene matches: 3. The chain couples TRBV7-4 to TRBJ2-7; TRBD1 aligns across 8 bases. Sequenced sample: blood. This receptor was taken from a woman between 50 and 59 years old with Graves' ophthalmopathy. CDR3 in DNA: TGTGCCAGCAGCTTAGAGGGGACAGGATACGAGCAGTACTTC. It is translated as CASSLEGTGYEQYF.